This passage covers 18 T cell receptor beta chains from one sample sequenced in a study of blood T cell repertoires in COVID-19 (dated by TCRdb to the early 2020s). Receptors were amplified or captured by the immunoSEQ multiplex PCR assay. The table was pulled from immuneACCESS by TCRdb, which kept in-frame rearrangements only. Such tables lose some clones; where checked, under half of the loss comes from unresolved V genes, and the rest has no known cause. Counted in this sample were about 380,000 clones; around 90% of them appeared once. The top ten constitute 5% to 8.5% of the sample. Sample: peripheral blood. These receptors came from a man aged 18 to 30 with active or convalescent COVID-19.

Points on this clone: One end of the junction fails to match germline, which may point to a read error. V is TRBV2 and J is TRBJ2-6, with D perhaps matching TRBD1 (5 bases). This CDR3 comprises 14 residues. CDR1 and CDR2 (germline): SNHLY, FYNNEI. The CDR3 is CASTANSGANVLTF. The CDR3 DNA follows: TGTGCCAGCACTGCGAACTCTGGGGCCAACGTGCTGACTTTC.

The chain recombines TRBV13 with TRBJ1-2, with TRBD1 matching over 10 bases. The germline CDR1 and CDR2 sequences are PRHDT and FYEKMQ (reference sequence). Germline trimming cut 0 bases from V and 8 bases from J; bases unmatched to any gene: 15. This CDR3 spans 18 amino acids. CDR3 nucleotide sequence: TGTGCCAGCAGCTTAGGCCCGATTTGGGGACAGGGGACTAACGGCTACACCTTC. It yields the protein CASSLGPIWGQGTNGYTF. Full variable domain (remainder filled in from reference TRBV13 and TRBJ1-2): AAGVIQSPRHLIKEKRETATLKCYPIPRHDTVYWYQQGPGQDPQFLISFYEKMQSDKGSIPDRFSAQQFSDYHSELNMSSLELGDSALYFCASSLGPIWGQGTNGYTFGSGTRLTVV.

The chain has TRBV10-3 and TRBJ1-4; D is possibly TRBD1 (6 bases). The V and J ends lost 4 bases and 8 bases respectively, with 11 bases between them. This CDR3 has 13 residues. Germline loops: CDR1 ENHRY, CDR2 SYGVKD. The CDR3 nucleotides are TGTGCCATCAGTGTGGGGGCTCGAGAAAAACTGTTTTTT. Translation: CAISVGAREKLFF.

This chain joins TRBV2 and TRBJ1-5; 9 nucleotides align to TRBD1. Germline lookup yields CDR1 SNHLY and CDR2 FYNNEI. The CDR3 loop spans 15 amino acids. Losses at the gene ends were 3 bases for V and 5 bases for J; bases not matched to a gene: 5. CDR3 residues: CASSENTGGYQPQHF. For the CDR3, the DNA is TGTGCCAGCAGTGAGAACACAGGGGGCTATCAGCCCCAGCATTTT. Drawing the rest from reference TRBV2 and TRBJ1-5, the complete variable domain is EPEVTQTPSHQVTQMGQEVILRCVPISNHLYFYWYRQILGQKVEFLVSFYNNEISEKSEIFDDQFSVERPDGSNFTLKIRSTKLEDSAMYFCASSENTGGYQPQHFGDGTRLSIL.

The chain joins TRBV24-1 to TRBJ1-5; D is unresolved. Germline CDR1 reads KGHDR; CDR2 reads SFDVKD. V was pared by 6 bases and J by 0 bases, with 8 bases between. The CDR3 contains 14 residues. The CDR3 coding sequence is TGTGCCACCAGTTTCGGGAATAGCAATCAGCCCCAGCATTTT. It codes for CATSFGNSNQPQHF.

The CDR3 DNA follows: TGTGCCAGCAGGCCCCTAACAGGGCCCTACGAGCAGTACTTC. Encoded protein: CASRPLTGPYEQYF. The chain recombines TRBV6-5 with TRBJ2-7; tentatively, D is TRBD1 (6 bases). From germline, CDR1 is MNHEY and CDR2 SVGAGI. CDR3 size: 14 residues. Deletions cut 6 bases from V and 2 bases from J, with 14 bases between.

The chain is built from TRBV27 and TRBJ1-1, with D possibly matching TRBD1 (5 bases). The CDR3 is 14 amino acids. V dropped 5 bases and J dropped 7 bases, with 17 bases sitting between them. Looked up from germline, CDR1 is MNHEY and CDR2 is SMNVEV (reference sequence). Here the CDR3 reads CASSNSRERGEAFF. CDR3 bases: TGTGCCAGCAGTAACTCCAGGGAAAGGGGTGAAGCTTTCTTT.

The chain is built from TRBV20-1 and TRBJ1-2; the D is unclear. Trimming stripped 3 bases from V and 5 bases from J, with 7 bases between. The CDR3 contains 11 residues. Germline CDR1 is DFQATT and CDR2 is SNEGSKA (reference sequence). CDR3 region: CSASPRYGYTF. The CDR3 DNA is TGCAGTGCTAGCCCCAGATATGGCTACACCTTC.

DNA for the CDR3: TGTGCCAGCAGCGTAGAGGGACAGCTGAACACTGAAGCTTTCTTT. Translation gives CASSVEGQLNTEAFF. This sequence joins TRBV9 and TRBJ1-1; 7 bases match TRBD1. Unmatched junction bases numbered 2, after V lost 0 bases and J lost 0 bases. The CDR3 consists of 15 residues. Germline V gene lookup returns CDR1 SGDLS and CDR2 YYNGEE.

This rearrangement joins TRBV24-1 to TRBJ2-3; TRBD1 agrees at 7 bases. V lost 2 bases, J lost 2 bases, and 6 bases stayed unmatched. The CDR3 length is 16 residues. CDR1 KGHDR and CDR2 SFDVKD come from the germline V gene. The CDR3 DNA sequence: TGTGCCACCAGTGATTCAGGGGGTAAACCCACAGATACGCAGTATTTT. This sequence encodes CATSDSGGKPTDTQYF.

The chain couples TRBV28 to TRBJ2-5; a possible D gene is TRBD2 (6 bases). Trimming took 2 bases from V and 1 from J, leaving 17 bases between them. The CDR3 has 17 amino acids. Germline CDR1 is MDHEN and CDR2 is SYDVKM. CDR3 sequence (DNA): TGTGCCAGCAGTTTAAGAGGGGCTAGCGCCTCCCAAGAGACCCAGTACTTC. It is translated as CASSLRGASASQETQYF.

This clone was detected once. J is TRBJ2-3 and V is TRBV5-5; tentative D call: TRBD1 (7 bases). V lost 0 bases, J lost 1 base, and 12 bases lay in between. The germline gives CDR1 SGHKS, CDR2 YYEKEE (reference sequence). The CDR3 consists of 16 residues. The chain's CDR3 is CASSLVEGAGTDTQYF. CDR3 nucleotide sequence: TGTGCCAGCAGCTTGGTGGAGGGGGCGGGCACAGATACGCAGTATTTT.

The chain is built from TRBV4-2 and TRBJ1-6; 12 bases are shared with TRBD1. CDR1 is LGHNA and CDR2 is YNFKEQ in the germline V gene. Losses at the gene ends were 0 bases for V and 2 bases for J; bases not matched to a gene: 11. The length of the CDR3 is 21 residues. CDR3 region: CASSQEHRDRGLGTYNSPLHF. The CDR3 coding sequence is TGTGCCAGCAGCCAAGAGCACCGGGACAGGGGGCTAGGGACCTATAATTCACCCCTCCACTTT.

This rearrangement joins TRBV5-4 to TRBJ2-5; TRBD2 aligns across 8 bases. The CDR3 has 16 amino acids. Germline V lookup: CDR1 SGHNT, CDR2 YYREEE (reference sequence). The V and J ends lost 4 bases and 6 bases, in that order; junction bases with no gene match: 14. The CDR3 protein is CASSPNRGREVQTQYF. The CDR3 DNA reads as TGTGCCAGCAGCCCGAATCGGGGGCGGGAGGTGCAGACCCAGTACTTC.

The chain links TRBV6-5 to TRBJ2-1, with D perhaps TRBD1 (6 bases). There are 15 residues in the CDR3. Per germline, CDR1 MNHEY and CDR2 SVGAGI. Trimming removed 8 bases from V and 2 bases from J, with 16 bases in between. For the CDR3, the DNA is TGTGCCAGCGTCATACAGGGTACCCCCTACAATGAGCAGTTCTTC. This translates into CASVIQGTPYNEQFF.

CDR3 in DNA: TGTGCCTGCCGAGAGACTAACTCCTACGAGCAGTACTTC. This codes for CACRETNSYEQYF. The chain combines TRBV19 with TRBJ2-7; possibly TRBD2 for D (5 bases). Trimming left V 11 bases short and J 0 bases short, with 14 bases between. The CDR3 has 13 residues. Germline CDR1 reads LNHDA; CDR2 reads SQIVND (reference sequence).

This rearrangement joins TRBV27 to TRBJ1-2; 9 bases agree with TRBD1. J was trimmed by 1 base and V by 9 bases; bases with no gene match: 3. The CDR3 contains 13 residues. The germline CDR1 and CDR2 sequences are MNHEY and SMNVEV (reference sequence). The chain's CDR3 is CASRQGDNYGYTF. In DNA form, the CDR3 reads TGTGCCAGTCGACAGGGGGATAACTATGGCTACACCTTC.

The CDR3 loop reads CASSQHPGGPYNEQFF. The CDR3 coding sequence is TGTGCCAGCAGCCAACACCCGGGAGGACCGTACAATGAGCAGTTCTTC. The J gene is TRBJ2-1, the V gene TRBV3-1 (or the pseudogene TRBV3-2); TRBD2 aligns across 7 bases. V dropped 2 bases and J dropped 4; count of bases not matched to a gene: 8. Germline V CDR1 and CDR2: LGHDT, YNNKEL (reference sequence). CDR3 size: 16 residues.